The 23 T cell receptor beta chains in this list originate from one sample, sequenced in a study of blood T cells in healthy people across ages. A second about 7 to 12 cycle PCR used barcoded and J-beta primers. Each CDR3 protein gets one entry after TCRdb re-called the 5' RACE reads with MiXCR. This table has around 800,000 distinct CDR3 sequences, roughly 25% appearing once. Another study also made use of these data, one on T cells of mothers and their children.

The material sequenced was blood. Every receptor here comes from a boy aged 10-17 years in good health.

About this clonotype itself: Relative to the germline gene, one junction end is altered; a read error may explain this. This sequence joins TRBV15 and TRBJ2-1, with 8 nucleotides matching TRBD2. The tail of the sequence fits TRBJ2-5 better, so the J call may be wrong. The CDR3 extends over 16 amino acids. The V gene's germline CDR1 is LNHNV and CDR2 YYDKDF (reference sequence). The CDR3 here is CATSRDDQREQETQYF. DNA for the CDR3: TGTGCTACCAGCAGAGATGACCAGCGGGAGCAAGAGACCCAGTACTTC.

This chain links TRBV30 with TRBJ1-4; 7 bases agree with TRBD1. Germline-derived CDR1 and CDR2 are GTSNPN and SVGIG (reference sequence). The CDR3 spans 13 residues. V trimming: 8 bases; J trimming: 7 bases; junction bases outside the gene matches: 10. The CDR3 region is CAGQGGFSEKLFF. CDR3 nucleotide sequence: TGTGCCGGCCAGGGGGGTTTTAGTGAAAAACTGTTTTTT.

The chain links TRBV2 to TRBJ2-5, with D uncertain. V shed 2 bases and J shed 5 bases, with 15 bases lying between them. In germline, CDR1 is SNHLY, CDR2 FYNNEI. The CDR3 has 15 amino acids. The chain's CDR3 is CASSERALPSETQYF. The DNA for the CDR3 is TGTGCCAGCAGTGAAAGAGCTCTACCGTCCGAGACCCAGTACTTC.

This clonotype occurred a few times. The chain carries TRBV6-1 and TRBJ2-7; TRBD1 matches at 9 bases. V lost 2 bases to trimming and J lost 3 bases; unmatched junction nucleotides: 8. Germline values: CDR1 MNHNS, CDR2 SASEGT. This CDR3 contains 16 residues. In DNA form, the CDR3 reads TGTGCCAGCAGTGAAATGGGACAGGGACTTGTCTACGAGCAGTACTTC. Its protein is CASSEMGQGLVYEQYF.

This chain links TRBV19 with TRBJ2-1; perhaps D is TRBD1 or TRBD2 (6 bases each). CDR1 and CDR2 (germline): LNHDA, SQIVND (reference sequence). V lost 5 bases, J lost 4 bases, and 21 bases lay in between. This CDR3 is 17 amino acids long. CDR3 loop: CASSLGLRGASYNEQFF. For the CDR3, the DNA is TGTGCCAGTAGTTTGGGTCTTAGGGGGGCGTCGTACAATGAGCAGTTCTTC.

The chain has TRBV5-1 and TRBJ2-3, with a possible D match to TRBD1 (6 bases). The CDR3 extends over 15 amino acids. Germline V gives CDR1 SGHRS, CDR2 YFSETQ. Trimming shortened V by 0 bases and J by 2 bases, and 10 bases separated the two germline ends. CDR3 amino acids: CASSLEYRDTDTQYF. The DNA for the CDR3 is TGCGCCAGCAGCTTGGAGTACAGGGACACAGATACGCAGTATTTT.

This chain joins TRBV12-3 or TRBV12-4 and TRBJ1-5; no clear D. Trimming took 3 bases from V and 4 from J, leaving 10 bases between them. The CDR3 totals 14 residues. The CDR3 region is CASSLVPKNQPQHF. In DNA form, the CDR3 reads TGTGCCAGCAGTTTGGTACCGAAAAATCAGCCCCAGCATTTT.

The V call is TRBV20-1, the J call TRBJ2-7, with 8 bases identical to TRBD1. Per the germline V gene, CDR1 is DFQATT and CDR2 is SNEGSKA (reference sequence). The CDR3 covers 13 residues. The V gene end was trimmed by 5 bases and the J gene end by 0 bases; junction bases not matched to a gene: 3. The CDR3 here is CSALDRVSYEQYF. CDR3 nucleotide sequence: TGCAGTGCTTTGGACAGGGTCTCCTACGAGCAGTACTTC.

J is TRBJ1-4 and V is TRBV7-2, with D possibly matching TRBD1 (5 bases). CDR1 is SGHTA and CDR2 is FQGNSA in the germline V gene. The V end lost 2 bases, the J end lost 3 bases, and 10 bases lay between the germline ends. The CDR3 sequence is 15 residues long. The CDR3 DNA follows: TGTGCCAGCAGCTTATTTTGGGACCCTAATGAAAAACTGTTTTTT. It specifies CASSLFWDPNEKLFF.

There are a few counts of this clonotype. This rearrangement joins TRBV11-2 to TRBJ2-4, with a tentative D call TRBD2 (5 bases). Germline V gives CDR1 SGHAT, CDR2 FQNNGV. V lost 4 bases and J 7 bases, leaving 14 bases between the germline ends. The length of the CDR3 is 14 residues. CDR3 in DNA: TGTGCCAGCAGCTCCCCTGGGGAGTTGAACATTCAGTACTTC. It translates to CASSSPGELNIQYF.

This clonotype was observed a handful of times. This rearrangement joins TRBV30 to TRBJ1-1; D is perhaps TRBD1 (5 bases). CDR1 is GTSNPN, CDR2 SVGIG, per germline (reference sequence). Trimming shortened V by 0 bases and J by 0 bases, and 11 bases separated the two germline ends. The CDR3 spans 15 residues. The DNA of the CDR3 is TGTGCCTGGAGTGTACTCTGGGGCATGAACACTGAAGCTTTCTTT. Amino acids: CAWSVLWGMNTEAFF.

A remark on this clonotype: One junction end does not reproduce the germline sequence, and a read error may be involved. V and J are TRBV29-1 and TRBJ2-6; TRBD1 is a possible D gene (5 bases). Germline CDR1 SQVTM, CDR2 ANQGSEA. The CDR3 is 14 residues long. CDR3 region: CSVEPGLGANVLAF. The CDR3, as DNA: TGCAGCGTTGAGCCGGGTCTTGGGGCCAACGTCCTGGCTTTC.

The rearrangement joins TRBV6-5 to TRBJ1-1; TRBD1 agrees at 8 bases. V lost 6 bases and J lost 5; bases outside the gene matches: 8. In germline, CDR1 is MNHEY, CDR2 SVGAGI. The CDR3 loop spans 14 amino acids. The CDR3 here is CASSLRQGRTEAFF. CDR3 DNA sequence: TGTGCCAGCAGCCTAAGACAGGGGCGAACTGAAGCTTTCTTT.

There are a few counts of this clonotype. This rearrangement joins TRBV24-1 to TRBJ2-3; 8 nucleotides agree with TRBD1. V lost 3 bases, J lost 3 bases, and 4 bases stayed unmatched. Germline V gene lookup returns CDR1 KGHDR and CDR2 SFDVKD. This CDR3 contains 15 residues. Here the CDR3 reads CATSDDRGPTDTQYF. CDR3 sequence (DNA): TGTGCCACCAGTGATGACAGGGGTCCGACAGATACGCAGTATTTT.

This clonotype has only a few counts. One end of the junction is discordant with germline, which a read error may explain. The CDR3 nucleotides are TGTGCCAGCAGCCAAGGCCTGACAGGGACCTACGAGCAGTACTTC. The encoded protein is CASSQGLTGTYEQYF. The chain uses TRBV4-1 and TRBJ2-7; 7 bases map to TRBD1. The CDR3 sequence is 15 residues long. Germline V gene sequence: CDR1 MGHRA, CDR2 YSYEKL.

This chain joins TRBV5-1 and TRBJ2-3, with D perhaps being TRBD1 or TRBD2 (6 bases each). Trimming shortened V by 4 bases and J by 2 bases, and 11 bases separated the two germline ends. The CDR3 extends over 14 amino acids. Per the germline V gene, CDR1 is SGHRS and CDR2 is YFSETQ. The CDR3 coding sequence is TGCGCCAGCAGCCCCGGGGGCAACACAGATACGCAGTATTTT. It yields the protein CASSPGGNTDTQYF.

This chain uses TRBV20-1 with TRBJ1-2; the match to TRBD1 covers 9 bases. Germline-derived CDR1 and CDR2 are DFQATT and SNEGSKA (reference sequence). The V gene end was trimmed by 6 bases and the J gene end by 5 bases; junction bases not matched to a gene: 10. The CDR3 has 14 amino acids. CDR3 sequence: CSAPSSGTGYGYTF. The CDR3 DNA is TGCAGTGCCCCATCTTCCGGGACAGGGTATGGCTACACCTTC.

V gene TRBV4-1 combines with J gene TRBJ2-7; 7 nucleotides match TRBD2. Trimming cost V 2 bases and J 7 bases; bases outside gene matches: 11. The CDR3 runs to 15 residues. Germline loops: CDR1 MGHRA, CDR2 YSYEKL. The CDR3: CASSQQGLVLREQYF. The CDR3 DNA reads TGCGCCAGCAGCCAACAAGGACTAGTCCTACGGGAGCAGTACTTC.

The table lists this clonotype with a few counts. V usage is TRBV29-1 and J usage is TRBJ2-3; D is perhaps TRBD1 (5 bases). Trimming shortened V by 2 bases and J by 3 bases, and 12 bases separated the two germline ends. CDR1 SQVTM and CDR2 ANQGSEA come from the germline V gene. This CDR3 comprises 14 residues. CDR3 loop: CSVETGSGTDTQYF. In nucleotides, the CDR3 is TGCAGCGTTGAAACAGGAAGTGGGACAGATACGCAGTATTTT.

The V call is TRBV11-2, the J call TRBJ1-5, with D possibly TRBD1 on 5 matching bases. V lost 5 bases to trimming and J lost 8 bases, with 19 bases between them. CDR3 length: 15 residues. Germline CDR1 is SGHAT and CDR2 is FQNNGV. The CDR3, as DNA: TGTGCCAGCAGCCGAGAGGTATCGGGGGATGAGCCCCAGCATTTT. It yields the protein CASSREVSGDEPQHF.

In its sample, this clonotype was seen a few times. This chain links TRBV2 with TRBJ1-4; a possible D gene is TRBD1 (5 bases). This CDR3 contains 15 residues. V gave up 7 bases and J gave up 0 bases, with 12 bases separating them. From germline, CDR1 is SNHLY and CDR2 FYNNEI. In DNA form, the CDR3 reads TGTGCCAGCATCCCGGGGCTTACAACTAATGAAAAACTGTTTTTT. Protein product: CASIPGLTTNEKLFF.

The sample holds many counts of this clonotype. The V and J genes are TRBV2 and TRBJ2-5; 16 bases fit TRBD2. TRBJ2-1 explains the end of the DNA better; the J call may be wrong. Germline-derived CDR1 and CDR2 are SNHLY and FYNNEI. This CDR3 spans 15 amino acids. CDR3 loop: CASSEGLAGGNEQFF. The CDR3 region has the DNA TGTGCCAGCAGTGAGGGACTAGCGGGGGGGAATGAGCAGTTCTTC.

This clonotype was detected a few times. The chain links TRBV6-5 to TRBJ1-3; D not certain. Germline values: CDR1 MNHEY, CDR2 SVGAGI. This CDR3 is 16 amino acids long. V was clipped by 0 bases and J by 0 bases, with 9 bases between them. CDR3 amino acids: CASSYSRHSSGNTIYF. The CDR3 nucleotides read TGTGCCAGCAGTTACTCACGACACTCCTCTGGAAACACCATATATTTT.